The 22 T cell receptor beta chains reported below all come from one sample, sequenced in a study of cytomegalovirus exposure and HLA in healthy donors. It was with 60 Vbeta and 13 Jbeta primers that the PCR ran. Measured with immunoSEQ multiplex PCR; TCRdb has only the in-frame clones, and not every one. The sample records about 110,000 clones, about 70% being singletons. The sequencing sample was made of PBMCs. The receptors here all came from a woman aged 30 to 39 in good health and CMV-seronegative.

V gene TRBV5-5 combines with J gene TRBJ1-2; 10 bases align to TRBD1. From germline, CDR1 is SGHKS and CDR2 YYEKEE (reference sequence). The CDR3 length is 13 residues. With 2 bases clipped from V and 7 bases from J, the junction kept 2 bases outside the gene matches. CDR3 bases: TGTGCCAGCAGCTTCCGGGACAGGGGTGGCTACACCTTC. Translation: CASSFRDRGGYTF.

The chain carries TRBV7-6 and TRBJ2-2, with 8 bases matching TRBD1. With 3 bases clipped from V and 7 bases from J, the junction kept 4 bases outside the gene matches. The CDR3 spans 14 residues. The germline CDR1 and CDR2 sequences are SGHVS and FNYEAQ. The CDR3 loop reads CASSLGQDRGELFF. CDR3 nucleotides: TGTGCCAGCAGCTTGGGACAGGACCGCGGGGAGCTGTTTTTT. The full variable domain, its missing parts supplied by reference TRBV7-6 and TRBJ2-2, is GAGVSQSPRYKVTKRGQDVALRCDPISGHVSLYWYRQALGQGPEFLTYFNYEAQQDKSGLPNDRFSAERPEGSISTLTIQRTEQRDSAMYRCASSLGQDRGELFFGEGSRLTVL.

The chain links TRBV28 to TRBJ1-5, with D perhaps TRBD1 (5 bases). The V and J ends lost 5 bases and 10 bases respectively, with 18 bases between them. Germline lookup yields CDR1 MDHEN and CDR2 SYDVKM. There are 14 residues in the CDR3. This CDR3 reads CASSPQEGLFPQHF. Written as DNA, the CDR3 is TGTGCCAGCAGTCCGCAGGAGGGGCTCTTTCCCCAGCATTTT.

In its sample, this clone was seen many times. The chain has TRBV19 and TRBJ2-7; tentatively, D is TRBD1 (5 bases). Germline CDR1 and CDR2: LNHDA and SQIVND (reference sequence). CDR3 length: 13 residues. Trimming took off 5 bases at V and 2 bases at J, with 10 bases between the two ends. CDR3 sequence reads: CASSPDIPYEQYF. CDR3 sequence (DNA): TGTGCCAGTAGTCCGGACATTCCCTACGAGCAGTACTTC. Drawing the rest from reference TRBV19 and TRBJ2-7, the complete variable domain is DGGITQSPKYLFRKEGQNVTLSCEQNLNHDAMYWYRQDPGQGLRLIYYSQIVNDFQKGDIAEGYSVSREKKESFPLTVTSAQKNPTAFYLCASSPDIPYEQYFGPGTRLTVT.

This clone showed up just once. The genes are TRBV6-1 and TRBJ1-2; TRBD1 agrees at 7 bases. The CDR3 length is 13 residues. Trimming at V came to 4 bases and at J to 4 bases, leaving 3 bases not matched to a gene. Per the germline V gene, CDR1 is MNHNS and CDR2 is SASEGT. The CDR3 reads CASSGQGPYGYTF. DNA of the CDR3: TGTGCCAGCAGTGGACAGGGACCCTATGGCTACACCTTC.

The chain uses TRBV5-1 and TRBJ1-2, with D tentatively TRBD1 (6 bases). CDR1 and CDR2 (germline): SGHRS, YFSETQ. Between the trimmed V and J ends, which lost 5 bases and 8 bases, there was a span of 13 bases. The CDR3 length is 12 residues. The CDR3 nucleotides read TGCGCCAGCAGAGTGGGGGCTCGAGGCTACACCTTC. Its protein product is CASRVGARGYTF.

The chain combines TRBV19 with TRBJ1-2; 7 positions match TRBD1. The CDR3 sequence is 14 residues long. Germline assignment: CDR1 LNHDA and CDR2 SQIVND (reference sequence). The V segment lost 5 bases and the J segment 7 bases; nucleotides outside the gene matches: 10. CDR3 amino acids: CASSSGTEYSGYTF. CDR3 DNA: TGTGCCAGTAGTTCCGGGACAGAGTATAGTGGCTACACCTTC.

The V gene is TRBV28, the J gene TRBJ2-5, with 10 positions matching TRBD1. CDR3 length equals 15 residues. CDR1 MDHEN and CDR2 SYDVKM come from the germline V gene. After removal of 6 bases from V and 5 bases from J, the junction contained 9 bases not matched to a gene. CDR3 nucleotide sequence: TGTGCCAGCAGACCAAGGACAGGGGGTCTTGAGACCCAGTACTTC. Its translation is CASRPRTGGLETQYF.

The chain has TRBV27 and TRBJ1-5; TRBD1 aligns across 8 bases. The CDR3 contains 15 residues. V lost 6 bases, J lost 8 bases, and 12 bases stayed unmatched. Germline CDR1 MNHEY, CDR2 SMNVEV (reference sequence). The CDR3 is CASRSQGQGGKPQHF. In DNA, the CDR3 is TGTGCCAGCAGATCTCAAGGACAGGGTGGTAAGCCCCAGCATTTT.

This clone has more than one count but fewer than ten. The rearrangement uses TRBV7-8 and TRBJ2-7, with D possibly matching TRBD1 (6 bases). Germline V gene lookup returns CDR1 SGHVS and CDR2 FQNEAQ. V dropped 5 bases and J dropped 3 bases, with 11 bases sitting between them. CDR3 length: 13 amino acids. The chain's CDR3 is CASSRQDLYEQYF. CDR3 sequence (DNA): TGTGCCAGCAGCAGACAGGACCTCTACGAGCAGTACTTC. Full variable domain (outside the CDR3, taken from reference TRBV7-8 and TRBJ2-7): GAGVSQSPRYKVAKRGQDVALRCDPISGHVSLFWYQQALGQGPEFLTYFQNEAQLDKSGLPSDRFFAERPEGSVSTLKIQRTQQEDSAVYLCASSRQDLYEQYFGPGTRLTVT.

The chain employs TRBV2 and TRBJ2-1; D perhaps matches TRBD2 (6 bases). V was shortened by 3 bases and J by 7 bases, with 7 bases between the two germline ends. The germline V gene has CDR1 SNHLY and CDR2 FYNNEI. The CDR3 is made up of 12 amino acids. The CDR3 spells CASSDGRNEQFF. CDR3 DNA sequence: TGTGCCAGCAGTGATGGGAGGAATGAGCAGTTCTTC.

V and J are TRBV27 and TRBJ2-7; 8 bases match TRBD2. The J segment lost 0 bases and the V segment lost 2 bases, leaving 9 bases of the junction unmatched. Germline V gene sequence: CDR1 MNHEY, CDR2 SMNVEV (reference sequence). CDR3 size: 17 residues. The DNA of the CDR3 is TGTGCCAGCAGTTTAATCGCGGGGGGATCAGGCTCCTACGAGCAGTACTTC. This translates into CASSLIAGGSGSYEQYF.

The V gene is TRBV4-1, the J gene TRBJ1-1, with D possibly TRBD1 on 6 matching bases. This CDR3 region has 13 residues. Germline CDR1 is MGHRA and CDR2 is YSYEKL. The V and J ends lost 0 bases and 11 bases respectively, with 13 bases between them. CDR3 protein: CASSQDQDRWAFF. As DNA, the CDR3 is TGCGCCAGCAGCCAAGATCAGGACAGATGGGCTTTCTTT.

V and J are TRBV6-5 and TRBJ1-4; unclear D gene. The CDR3 is 15 amino acids. Between the trimmed V and J ends, which lost 4 bases and 2 bases, there was a span of 11 bases. CDR1 MNHEY and CDR2 SVGAGI come from the germline V gene. CDR3 coding DNA: TGTGCCAGCAGTTCTCTACAGCTTACTAATGAAAAACTGTTTTTT. This sequence encodes CASSSLQLTNEKLFF.

The chain is built from TRBV25-1 and TRBJ2-2; tentatively, D is TRBD1 (5 bases). Per the germline V gene, CDR1 is MGHDK and CDR2 is SYGVNS. V was pared by 2 bases and J by 7 bases, with 8 bases between. This CDR3 region has 13 residues. The CDR3, as DNA: TGTGCCAGCAGTGAACAAGGGGACGGGGAGCTGTTTTTT. The encoded protein is CASSEQGDGELFF.

This clone has a handful of counts. The V and J genes are TRBV6-1 and TRBJ1-5; possible D gene TRBD1, 5 bases. There are 13 residues in the CDR3. Germline CDR1 is MNHNS and CDR2 is SASEGT. The germline V and J ends were trimmed by 5 bases and 9 bases, with 14 bases remaining between them. This CDR3 reads CASSPGNSRPQHF. The DNA for the CDR3 is TGTGCCAGCAGTCCAGGGAATTCTCGGCCCCAGCATTTT.

J is TRBJ2-7 and V is TRBV7-9, with 7 bases fitting TRBD2. Germline V lookup: CDR1 SEHNR, CDR2 FQNEAQ (reference sequence). J was trimmed by 6 bases and V by 1 base; bases with no gene match: 3. This CDR3 has 13 residues. This CDR3 is CASSLERGSEQYF. The CDR3 DNA reads TGTGCCAGCAGCTTAGAGCGGGGCTCCGAGCAGTACTTC.

This chain uses TRBV5-1 with TRBJ1-1; perhaps TRBD1 as D (6 bases). This CDR3 is 16 amino acids long. Between the trimmed V and J ends, which lost 4 bases and 1 base, there was a span of 17 bases. Germline-derived CDR1 and CDR2 are SGHRS and YFSETQ. This CDR3 is CASSRQGHPSNTEAFF. As DNA, the CDR3 is TGCGCCAGCAGCCGCCAGGGGCACCCATCGAACACTGAAGCTTTCTTT.

The chain is built from TRBV6-5 and TRBJ2-1; TRBD2 matches 12 bases. CDR1 is MNHEY and CDR2 is SVGAGI in the germline V gene. Trimming took 5 bases from V and 6 from J; bases not matched to a gene: 5. CDR3 length: 15 residues. CDR3 loop: CASSIGLAGTNEQFF. As DNA, the CDR3 is TGTGCCAGCAGTATTGGACTAGCGGGAACCAATGAGCAGTTCTTC.

This chain connects TRBV2 to TRBJ2-5; D remains unclear. V dropped 5 bases and J dropped 5 bases, with 9 bases sitting between them. Germline V gene lookup returns CDR1 SNHLY and CDR2 FYNNEI. The CDR3 has 12 residues. The CDR3 region is CASSSSPETQYF. The CDR3 nucleotides read TGTGCCAGCAGTTCGAGCCCGGAGACCCAGTACTTC.

This clone appeared many times. The V call is TRBV6-5, the J call TRBJ2-3, with D possibly matching TRBD2 (6 bases). CDR1 and CDR2 (germline): MNHEY, SVGAGI. There are 15 residues in the CDR3. Trimming shortened V by 11 bases and J by 1 base, and 19 bases separated the two germline ends. CDR3 region: CASRLGASGTDTQYF. CDR3 sequence (DNA): TGTGCCTCGCGCCTAGGGGCTAGCGGCACAGATACGCAGTATTTT.

J is TRBJ1-5 and V is TRBV4-3; 7 nucleotides line up with TRBD1. The junction had 5 bases not matched to a gene; V was cut back by 2 bases and J by 4 bases. Looked up from germline, CDR1 is LGHNA and CDR2 is YSLEER. The CDR3 sequence is 15 residues long. This CDR3 is CASSQQTGMNQPQHF. The CDR3 nucleotides are TGCGCCAGCAGCCAACAGACAGGGATGAATCAGCCCCAGCATTTT.